Given below is one TCR beta chain in context. What it binds is not known. The data are from a study of blood T cells in healthy people across ages. General study results and limits: Naive T cell percentage strongly correlated with TCR beta diversity. Diversity estimates from one million T cells were considered underestimates.

With a J-beta primer mix and a sample-barcoded 5' primer, a second PCR ran about 7 to 12 cycles. TCRdb re-called the 5' RACE reads through MiXCR, storing one row per CDR3 protein. In the table there are roughly 700,000 distinct CDR3 sequences, about half of which are singletons. This CDR3 has 18 residues. CDR1 is SEHNR, CDR2 FQNEAQ, per germline (reference sequence). The trim removed 1 base at V and 0 bases at J, leaving 9 bases unmatched. This receptor was taken from an older woman in good health. The chain carries TRBV7-9 and TRBJ2-5, with 9 bases fitting TRBD2. Sequencing used blood. The CDR3 loop reads CASSLDVGGRADQETQYF. The CDR3 DNA sequence: TGTGCCAGCAGCTTAGACGTCGGCGGGAGGGCCGACCAAGAGACCCAGTACTTC.